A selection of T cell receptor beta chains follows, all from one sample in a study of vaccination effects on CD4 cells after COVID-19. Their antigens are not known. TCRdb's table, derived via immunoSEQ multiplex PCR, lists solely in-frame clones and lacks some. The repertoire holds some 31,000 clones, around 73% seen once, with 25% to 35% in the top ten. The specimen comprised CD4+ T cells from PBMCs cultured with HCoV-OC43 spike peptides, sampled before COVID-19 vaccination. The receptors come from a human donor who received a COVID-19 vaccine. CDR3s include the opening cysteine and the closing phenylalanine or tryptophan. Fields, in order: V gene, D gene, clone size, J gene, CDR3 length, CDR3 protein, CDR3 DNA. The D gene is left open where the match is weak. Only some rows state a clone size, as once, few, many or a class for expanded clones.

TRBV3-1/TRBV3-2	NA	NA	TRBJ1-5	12	CASSPRNQPQHF	TGTGCCAGCAGCCCGCGAAATCAGCCCCAGCATTTT
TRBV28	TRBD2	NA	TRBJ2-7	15	CACRPSGRNLYEQYF	TGTGCCTGCAGGCCTAGCGGGAGGAATTTGTACGAGCAGTACTTC
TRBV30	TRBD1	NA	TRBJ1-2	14	CAFPGQGSSGGYTF	TGTGCCTTCCCGGGACAGGGTTCCTCGGGCGGCTACACCTTC
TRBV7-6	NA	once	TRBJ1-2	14	CASSPLQGSRGYTF	TGTGCCAGCAGCCCCCTCCAGGGATCTAGGGGCTACACCTTC
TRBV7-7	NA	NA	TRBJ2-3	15	CASSPGGRSTDTQYF	TGTGCTAGCAGCCCCGGGGGCCGGTCCACAGATACGCAGTATTTT
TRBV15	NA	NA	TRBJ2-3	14	CATSRDQPTDTQYF	TGTGCCACCAGCAGAGACCAGCCCACAGATACGCAGTATTTT
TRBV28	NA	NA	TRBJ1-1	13	CASRLLVNTEAFF	TGTGCCAGCAGACTCCTAGTGAACACTGAAGCTTTCTTT
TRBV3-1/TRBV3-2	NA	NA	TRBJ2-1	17	CASSQGSSGTTYNEQFF	TGTGCCAGCAGCCAAGGCAGTAGCGGTACGACCTACAATGAGCAGTTCTTC
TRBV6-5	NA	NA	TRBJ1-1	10	CASRNTEAFF	TGTGCCAGCAGGAACACTGAAGCTTTCTTT
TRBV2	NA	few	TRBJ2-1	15	CASKNPLEPYNEQFF	TGTGCCAGCAAGAATCCGCTAGAACCCTACAATGAGCAGTTCTTC
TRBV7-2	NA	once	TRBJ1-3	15	CASSLESRSGNTIYF	TGTGCCAGCAGCTTAGAGTCCCGCTCTGGAAACACCATATATTTT
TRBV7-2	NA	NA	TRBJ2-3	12	CASSRDADTQYF	TGTGCCAGCAGCCGAGACGCAGATACGCAGTATTTT
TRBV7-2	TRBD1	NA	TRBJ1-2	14	CASSLEGGAGGYTF	TGTGCCAGCAGCTTGGAAGGGGGCGCGGGTGGCTACACCTTC
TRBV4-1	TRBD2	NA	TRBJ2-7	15	CASSQETSGPYEQYF	TGCGCCAGCAGCCAAGAGACTAGCGGACCCTACGAGCAGTACTTC
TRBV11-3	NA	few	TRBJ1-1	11	CASSSTYEAFF	TGTGCCAGCAGCTCTACTTATGAAGCTTTCTTT
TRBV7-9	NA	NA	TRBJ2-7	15	CASSLGANPSYEQYF	TGTGCCAGCAGCTTAGGGGCCAATCCCTCCTACGAGCAGTACTTC
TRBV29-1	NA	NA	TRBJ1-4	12	CSVWGIGEKLFF	TGCAGCGTTTGGGGGATAGGAGAAAAACTGTTTTTT
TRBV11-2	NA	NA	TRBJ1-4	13	CASSLRPEEKLFF	TGTGCCAGCAGCTTAAGGCCAGAAGAAAAACTGTTTTTT
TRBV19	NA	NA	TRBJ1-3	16	CASSWTVFSSGNTIYF	TGTGCCAGTAGTTGGACAGTATTTAGCTCTGGAAACACCATATATTTT
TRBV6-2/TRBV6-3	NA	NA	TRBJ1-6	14	CASSTGGYNSPLHF	TGTGCCAGCAGTACCGGCGGCTATAATTCACCCCTCCACTTT
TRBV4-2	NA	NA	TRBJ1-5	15	CASSQDYTEFQPQHF	TGTGCCAGCAGCCAAGATTATACAGAATTTCAGCCCCAGCATTTT
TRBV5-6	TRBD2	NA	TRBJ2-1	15	CASSTSLAGYNEQFF	TGTGCCAGCAGCACCTCACTAGCGGGCTACAATGAGCAGTTCTTC
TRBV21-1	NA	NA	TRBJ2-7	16	CASSKAGTVASYEQYF	TGTGCCAGCAGCAAAGCGGGAACGGTAGCCTCCTACGAGCAGTACTTC